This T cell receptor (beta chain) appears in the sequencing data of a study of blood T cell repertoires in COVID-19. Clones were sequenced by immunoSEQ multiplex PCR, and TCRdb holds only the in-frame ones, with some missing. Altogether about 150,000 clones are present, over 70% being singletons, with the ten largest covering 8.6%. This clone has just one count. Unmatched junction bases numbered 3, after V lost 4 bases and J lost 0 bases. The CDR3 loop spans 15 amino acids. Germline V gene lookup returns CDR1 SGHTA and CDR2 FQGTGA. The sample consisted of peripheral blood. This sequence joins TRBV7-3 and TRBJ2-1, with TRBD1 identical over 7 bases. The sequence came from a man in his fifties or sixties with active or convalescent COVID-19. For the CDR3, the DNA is TGTGCCAGCAGCTCACAGGGGACCTCCTACAATGAGCAGTTCTTC. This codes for CASSSQGTSYNEQFF.